The 11 T cell receptor beta chains listed next were all sequenced from one sample in a study of blood T cell repertoires in COVID-19. Using immunoSEQ multiplex PCR, the repertoire was profiled, and TCRdb retains in-frame clones only, with some absent. The sample gives about 280,000 clones, around 90% of which show up once; more than 7.5% is in the top ten. Sequenced sample: peripheral blood. The receptors were sampled from a man between 18 and 35 years old with active or convalescent COVID-19.

This chain connects TRBV6-5 to TRBJ1-2; D uncertain. Looked up from germline, CDR1 is MNHEY and CDR2 is SVGAGI. The ends were cut back, 6 bases at V and 4 bases at J, with 6 bases in the middle. This CDR3 is 11 amino acids long. The CDR3: CASSSRYGYTF. In DNA, the CDR3 is TGTGCCAGCAGCTCCCGCTATGGCTACACCTTC.

The CDR3, as DNA: TGTGCCAGCAGTGATTTAGTATCAGGGTCCTACGAGCAGTACTTC. It codes for CASSDLVSGSYEQYF. This chain joins TRBV25-1 and TRBJ2-7; TRBD1 might be the D (5 bases). This CDR3 spans 15 amino acids. Germline V gene data show CDR1 as MGHDK and CDR2 as SYGVNS. The V and J ends lost 3 bases and 1 base respectively, with 13 bases between them.

This clone was seen just once. V is TRBV2 and J is TRBJ1-2; D may be TRBD1 (5 bases). Trimming stripped 8 bases from V and 2 bases from J, with 18 bases between. CDR3 size: 15 residues. Germline V gene lookup returns CDR1 SNHLY and CDR2 FYNNEI. CDR3: CASHSRVTVNYGYTF. The CDR3 DNA sequence: TGTGCCAGCCACAGCAGGGTCACTGTCAACTATGGCTACACCTTC.

The chain carries TRBV7-8 and TRBJ2-7, with 10 bases aligning to TRBD1. The CDR3 totals 15 residues. From germline, CDR1 is SGHVS and CDR2 FQNEAQ. V lost 5 bases and J lost 4; bases outside the gene matches: 8. The CDR3 is CASSPKTGGLYEQYF. The CDR3 nucleotides are TGTGCCAGCAGCCCAAAGACAGGGGGCCTTTACGAGCAGTACTTC. Complete variable domain (other parts from reference TRBV7-8 and TRBJ2-7): GAGVSQSPRYKVAKRGQDVALRCDPISGHVSLFWYQQALGQGPEFLTYFQNEAQLDKSGLPSDRFFAERPEGSVSTLKIQRTQQEDSAVYLCASSPKTGGLYEQYFGPGTRLTVT.

DNA for the CDR3: TGTGCCAGCAGCCGAGGGACAGGGGGCTCTCAGCCCCAGCATTTT. It translates to CASSRGTGGSQPQHF. The chain employs TRBV5-6 and TRBJ1-5; 12 bases are a match to TRBD1. Germline values: CDR1 SGHDT, CDR2 YYEEEE. After removal of 4 bases from V and 6 bases from J, the junction contained 5 bases not matched to a gene. This CDR3 is 15 amino acids long.

The chain is built from TRBV4-2 and TRBJ2-1; 12 nucleotides match TRBD2. The V gene end was trimmed by 6 bases and the J gene end by 5 bases; junction bases not matched to a gene: 2. Germline values: CDR1 LGHNA, CDR2 YNFKEQ. This CDR3 is 14 amino acids long. CDR3 DNA: TGTGCCAGCAGAAGACTAGCGGGGGACAATGAGCAGTTCTTC. As protein: CASRRLAGDNEQFF.

The V gene is TRBV3-1 (or the pseudogene TRBV3-2), the J gene TRBJ1-5, with D perhaps TRBD1 (5 bases). Per the germline V gene, CDR1 is LGHDT and CDR2 is YNNKEL (reference sequence). Deletions cut 3 bases from V and 4 bases from J, with 13 bases between. CDR3 size: 15 residues. CDR3 sequence (DNA): TGTGCCAGCAGCCATTTCCAGGGCGAAAATCAGCCCCAGCATTTT. This sequence encodes CASSHFQGENQPQHF.

The chain employs TRBV2 and TRBJ2-7; D is unresolved. Trimming left V 2 bases short and J 2 bases short, with 16 bases between. Per the germline V gene, CDR1 is SNHLY and CDR2 is FYNNEI. The CDR3 sequence is 16 residues long. The CDR3 DNA reads TGTGCCAGCAGTGAATATGCCACAGTAACAACCTACGAGCAGTACTTC. This translates into CASSEYATVTTYEQYF.

This clone was picked up a small number of times. The chain joins TRBV14 to TRBJ1-1; weak D call: TRBD1 (5 bases). With 2 bases removed from V and 1 base from J, the gap between germline ends came to 14 bases. The CDR3 is 16 residues long. Germline V gives CDR1 SGHDN, CDR2 FVKESK. The DNA for the CDR3 is TGTGCCAGCAGCCAACTGGGGGGGACGGGGAACACTGAAGCTTTCTTT. This gives the protein CASSQLGGTGNTEAFF. Drawing the rest from reference TRBV14 and TRBJ1-1, the complete variable domain is EAGVTQFPSHSVIEKGQTVTLRCDPISGHDNLYWYRRVMGKEIKFLLHFVKESKQDESGMPNNRFLAERTGGTYSTLKVQPAELEDSGVYFCASSQLGGTGNTEAFFGQGTRLTVV.

The rearrangement links TRBV9 to TRBJ2-2; no definite D call. Trimming took off 3 bases at V and 4 bases at J, with 10 bases between the two ends. The CDR3 totals 14 residues. Looked up from germline, CDR1 is SGDLS and CDR2 is YYNGEE. The CDR3 DNA is TGTGCCAGCAGCGCCAGACTGATCACCGGGGAGCTGTTTTTT. It yields the protein CASSARLITGELFF.

This clone has ten or more counts. V gene TRBV5-4 combines with J gene TRBJ2-7, with D possibly matching TRBD2 (6 bases). CDR3 length equals 13 residues. V dropped 4 bases and J dropped 5 bases, with 13 bases sitting between them. Germline loops: CDR1 SGHNT, CDR2 YYREEE (reference sequence). The CDR3: CASSGSSANEQYF. The CDR3 DNA reads as TGTGCCAGCAGCGGATCTAGCGCCAACGAGCAGTACTTC.